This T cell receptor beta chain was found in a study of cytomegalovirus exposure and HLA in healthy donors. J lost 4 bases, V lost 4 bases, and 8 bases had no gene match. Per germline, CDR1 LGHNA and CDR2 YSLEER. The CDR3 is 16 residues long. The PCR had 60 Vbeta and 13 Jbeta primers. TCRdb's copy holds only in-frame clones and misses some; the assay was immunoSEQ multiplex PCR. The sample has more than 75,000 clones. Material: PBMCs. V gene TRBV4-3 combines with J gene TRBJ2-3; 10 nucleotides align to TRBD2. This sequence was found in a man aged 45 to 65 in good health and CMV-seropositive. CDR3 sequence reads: CASSPVPAGGADTQYF. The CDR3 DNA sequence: TGCGCCAGCAGCCCCGTACCAGCGGGAGGGGCAGATACGCAGTATTTT.